This passage covers 22 T cell receptor beta chains from one sample sequenced in a study of patients and donors after allogeneic stem cell transplantation. TCRdb analysed the RT-PCR reads with MiXCR anew, one entry per CDR3 protein. The sample has about 960,000 distinct CDR3 sequences, more than 15% seen once. The sample consisted of blood, either unsorted or a sorted T cell fraction (not recorded which). Every receptor here comes from a human donor who was either an allogeneic HSCT recipient or a stem cell or donor lymphocyte infusion donor (not recorded which). It is not recorded whose cells these are; they may come from a transplant donor.

In this sample, this clonotype turned up many times. The rearrangement links TRBV12-3 or TRBV12-4 to TRBJ2-6; D perhaps matches TRBD1 (6 bases). V was clipped by 5 bases and J by 2 bases, with 13 bases between them. This CDR3 is built from 16 residues. This chain's CDR3 is CASSPETGPGANVLTF. For the CDR3, the DNA is TGTGCCAGCAGTCCGGAAACAGGGCCTGGGGCCAACGTCCTGACTTTC.

The V and J genes are TRBV4-2 and TRBJ1-2; D is ambiguous. CDR1 is LGHNA, CDR2 YNFKEQ, per germline. The CDR3 covers 13 residues. V lost 4 bases, J lost 6 bases, and 12 bases lay in between. The CDR3 sequence: CASSLLVQDGYTF. The CDR3 DNA reads TGTGCCAGCAGCCTCCTTGTCCAGGATGGCTACACCTTC.

This clonotype was detected a few times. The chain couples TRBV7-9 to TRBJ1-6; TRBD1 agrees at 8 bases. CDR1 and CDR2 (germline): SEHNR, FQNEAQ (reference sequence). The CDR3 runs to 16 residues. The V and J ends lost 6 bases and 9 bases, in that order; junction bases with no gene match: 13. In DNA, the CDR3 is TGTGCCAGCAGTTCGGCCGGGACAGGATCCTCTTCACCCCTCCACTTT. Translated, it gives CASSSAGTGSSSPLHF.

The chain recombines TRBV14 with TRBJ2-2; TRBD1 agrees at 7 bases. The V gene's germline CDR1 is SGHDN and CDR2 FVKESK. The CDR3 contains 14 residues. Trimming at V came to 6 bases and at J to 5 bases, leaving 6 bases not matched to a gene. CDR3 nucleotide sequence: TGTGCCAGCAGTCGACAGGGTTGGACCGGGGAGCTGTTTTTT. Its translation: CASSRQGWTGELFF.

This clonotype was detected a few times. The chain couples TRBV25-1 to TRBJ2-1; D is possibly TRBD2 (6 bases). The CDR3 totals 14 residues. Germline V gene sequence: CDR1 MGHDK, CDR2 SYGVNS. V lost 3 bases and J 10 bases, leaving 16 bases between the germline ends. CDR3 region: CASSESSGIREQFF. In DNA, the CDR3 is TGTGCCAGCAGTGAGAGTAGCGGTATACGGGAGCAGTTCTTC.

This clonotype was seen a few times. The rearrangement links TRBV5-8 to TRBJ2-1; 12 bases map to TRBD2. Germline lookup yields CDR1 SGHTS and CDR2 YDEGEE. The ends lost 4 bases at V and 8 bases at J; junction bases unmatched: 10. The CDR3 totals 16 residues. The CDR3 DNA reads as TGTGCCAGCAGCCCCCCCCTAGCGGGAGGGCCTTATGAGCAGTTCTTC. Translated, it gives CASSPPLAGGPYEQFF.

This clonotype was seen at least ten times. The chain recombines TRBV12-3 or TRBV12-4 with TRBJ2-1; TRBD2 is a possible D gene (6 bases). This CDR3 is 15 amino acids long. Trimming shortened V by 5 bases and J by 9 bases, and 20 bases separated the two germline ends. CDR3 sequence (DNA): TGTGCCAGCAGTCCAGCGTGGCGGGGATCCGGTGAGCAGTTCTTC. Amino acids: CASSPAWRGSGEQFF.

J is TRBJ2-7 and V is TRBV15; D gene uncertain. The CDR3 is 14 amino acids. In germline, CDR1 is LNHNV, CDR2 YYDKDF (reference sequence). Trimming removed 1 base from V and 3 bases from J, with 10 bases in between. The DNA for the CDR3 is TGTGCCACCAGCAGAGCCAAAGAAGGCTACGAGCAGTACTTC. Translating it yields CATSRAKEGYEQYF.

This clonotype was seen a handful of times. This chain connects TRBV20-1 to TRBJ1-2; D gene uncertain. The CDR3 contains 15 residues. V lost 0 bases and J lost 1, with 12 bases in between. CDR1 DFQATT and CDR2 SNEGSKA come from the germline V gene (reference sequence). CDR3 region: CSARDDIDLNYGYTF. CDR3 DNA sequence: TGCAGTGCTAGAGATGATATTGACCTTAACTATGGCTACACCTTC.

This clonotype showed up just a few times. The chain employs TRBV29-1 and TRBJ2-1; TRBD2 agrees at 7 bases. CDR3 size: 13 residues. Germline V gene data show CDR1 as SQVTM and CDR2 as ANQGSEA. V shed 4 bases and J 2 bases; nucleotides not matched to a gene: 2. The CDR3 is CSVVAGAYNEQFF. CDR3 DNA sequence: TGCAGCGTTGTTGCGGGGGCCTACAATGAGCAGTTCTTC.

This clonotype appeared a single time. The J gene is TRBJ2-7, the V gene TRBV6-5, with D hard to call. The V end was cut by 2 bases, the J end by 3 bases, with 14 bases between. This CDR3 contains 15 residues. Germline values: CDR1 MNHEY, CDR2 SVGAGI. The CDR3 loop is CASSYRLGGIYEQYF. As DNA, the CDR3 is TGTGCCAGCAGTTACAGGCTAGGCGGAATCTACGAGCAGTACTTC.

Written as DNA, the CDR3 is TGTGCCAGCAGTTACGAGGGCGGGGCTACGCAGTATTTT. Protein: CASSYEGGATQYF. The J gene is TRBJ2-3, the V gene TRBV6-2 or TRBV6-3, with D possibly TRBD2 on 6 matching bases. The germline CDR1 and CDR2 sequences are MNHEY and SVGEGT. The CDR3 length is 13 residues. Trimming removed 2 bases from V and 8 bases from J, with 11 bases in between.

This chain uses TRBV6-1 with TRBJ1-2; 7 nucleotides line up with TRBD1. J gave up 4 bases and V 6 bases, and 11 bases lay outside the gene matches. Looked up from germline, CDR1 is MNHNS and CDR2 is SASEGT. The CDR3 spans 15 residues. CDR3 amino acids: CASRPGGGFVYGYTF. The CDR3 nucleotides are TGTGCCAGCAGACCAGGGGGGGGCTTCGTCTATGGCTACACCTTC.

The V call is TRBV7-9, the J call TRBJ2-1, with D perhaps TRBD2 (5 bases). Germline CDR1 is SEHNR and CDR2 is FQNEAQ (reference sequence). Trimming took 4 bases from V and 12 from J, leaving 16 bases between them. The CDR3 length is 13 residues. This chain's CDR3 is CASSSQSAAGQFF. For the CDR3, the DNA is TGTGCCAGCAGCTCCCAGAGCGCGGCGGGGCAGTTCTTC.

This chain uses TRBV12-3 or TRBV12-4 with TRBJ1-1, with TRBD1 as a possible D gene (6 bases). The CDR3 contains 16 residues. Trimming removed 6 bases from V and 4 bases from J, with 21 bases in between. The CDR3 protein is CASSHTNGGRLTEAFF. The DNA of the CDR3 is TGTGCCAGCAGCCACACCAACGGGGGCCGACTCACTGAAGCTTTCTTT.

The chain employs TRBV14 and TRBJ2-4, with 7 bases aligning to TRBD2. Germline trimming cut 4 bases from V and 13 bases from J; bases unmatched to any gene: 7. CDR1 is SGHDN, CDR2 FVKESK, per germline. CDR3 size: 12 residues. Written as DNA, the CDR3 is TGTGCCAGCAGCCTGGGGGGGAAACTACAGTACTTC. It translates to CASSLGGKLQYF.

This sequence joins TRBV3-1 and TRBJ2-3, with D tentatively TRBD2 (6 bases). CDR1 is LGHDT, CDR2 YNNKEL, per germline (reference sequence). The CDR3 totals 13 residues. Deletions cut 2 bases from V and 5 bases from J, with 8 bases between. The CDR3 loop reads CASSQSRGDTQYF. In nucleotides, the CDR3 is TGTGCCAGCAGCCAATCGCGGGGAGATACGCAGTATTTT.

This clonotype was observed a handful of times. This sequence joins TRBV20-1 and TRBJ2-7; 9 nucleotides align to TRBD1. CDR1 DFQATT and CDR2 SNEGSKA come from the germline V gene (reference sequence). V was pared by 3 bases and J by 4 bases, with 7 bases of the junction left unmatched. The CDR3 loop spans 14 amino acids. CDR3 DNA sequence: TGCAGTGCTAGGCGTGGGACAGGGTTTTACGAGCAGTACTTC. Its translation is CSARRGTGFYEQYF.

The V and J genes are TRBV20-1 and TRBJ1-6; D gene ambiguous. This CDR3 has 15 amino acids. Germline CDR1 is DFQATT and CDR2 is SNEGSKA (reference sequence). Deletions cut 4 bases from V and 2 bases from J, with 12 bases between. The CDR3: CSATVIGTYNSPLHF. Here the CDR3 DNA reads TGCAGTGCTACAGTAATCGGAACCTATAATTCACCCCTCCACTTT.

The chain couples TRBV6-2 or TRBV6-3 to TRBJ2-2; D is ambiguous. Germline values: CDR1 MNHEY, CDR2 SVGEGT. V lost 1 base to trimming and J lost 4 bases, with 10 bases between them. The CDR3 extends over 15 amino acids. CDR3 in DNA: TGTGCCAGCAGTTACTACCTGGTAGGCACCGGGGAGCTGTTTTTT. Its translation is CASSYYLVGTGELFF.

This clonotype was detected a few times. The rearrangement joins TRBV10-3 to TRBJ2-6, with 9 bases matching TRBD1. The CDR3 is 19 residues long. Germline assignment: CDR1 ENHRY and CDR2 SYGVKD. The J segment lost 3 bases and the V segment lost 6 bases, leaving 15 bases of the junction unmatched. CDR3 DNA sequence: TGTGCCATCAGAAAGGCCGGGCTTACAGGGGGCGGTGGGGCCAACGTCCTGACTTTC. It yields the protein CAIRKAGLTGGGGANVLTF.

This clonotype occurred many times. This chain joins TRBV25-1 and TRBJ2-3; maybe TRBD2 (7 bases). CDR3 length equals 12 residues. The V gene's germline CDR1 is MGHDK and CDR2 SYGVNS. The V gene lost 8 bases and the J gene lost 5 bases, with 11 bases spanning the gap. CDR3 coding DNA: TGTGCCAGCGGGGGGGCGGGAGATACGCAGTATTTT. It codes for CASGGAGDTQYF.